This is a list of T cell receptor beta chains from one sample in a study of blood T cell repertoires in COVID-19. TCRdb's copy holds only in-frame clones and misses some; the assay was immunoSEQ multiplex PCR. This sample has about 320,000 clones, with approximately 90% found just once. What was sequenced was PBMCs or T cells enriched from blood (not recorded which). All receptors derive from a woman in her twenties or thirties who had been exposed to COVID-19. CDR3s include the opening cysteine and the closing phenylalanine or tryptophan. A D gene is named only where the DNA matches it firmly. A clone size is listed for some rows: how often the clone was seen (once, few, many), or a class if it is expanded.

size: .; J: TRBJ2-7; D: TRBD1; V: TRBV6-5; CDR3: CASRGDRDRSVEQYF; DNA: TGTGCCAGCAGAGGGGACCGGGACAGATCCGTCGAGCAGTACTTC
size: .; J: TRBJ2-7; D: .; V: TRBV23-1; CDR3: CASKRENEQYF; DNA: TGCGCCAGCAAACGTGAGAACGAGCAGTACTTC
size: few; J: TRBJ1-4; D: TRBD1; V: TRBV13; CDR3: CASSTDRGRDSEKLFF; DNA: TGTGCCAGCAGCACCGATAGGGGGCGCGATAGTGAAAAACTGTTTTTT
size: .; J: TRBJ2-7; D: TRBD2; V: TRBV7-2; CDR3: CASSFGTSGFSSYEQYF; DNA: TGTGCCAGCAGCTTTGGGACTAGCGGGTTTTCGTCCTACGAGCAGTACTTC
size: once; J: TRBJ1-1; D: TRBD1; V: TRBV30; CDR3: CAWNPRQGNTEAFF; DNA: TGTGCCTGGAATCCAAGACAGGGGAACACTGAAGCTTTCTTT
size: .; J: TRBJ1-2; D: .; V: TRBV5-6; CDR3: CASSPAQSYGYTF; DNA: TGTGCCAGCAGCCCCGCCCAGTCCTATGGCTACACCTTC
size: few; J: TRBJ1-6; D: TRBD1; V: TRBV6-2/TRBV6-3; CDR3: CASSLSRQGSPLHF; DNA: TGTGCCAGCAGTCTATCCAGACAGGGGTCACCCCTCCACTTT
size: .; J: TRBJ2-3; D: TRBD1; V: TRBV5-1; CDR3: CASSSGQGRADTQYF; DNA: TGCGCCAGCAGCTCAGGACAGGGCAGGGCAGATACGCAGTATTTT
size: .; J: TRBJ1-5; D: .; V: TRBV28; CDR3: CASSLLGTTSNQPQHF; DNA: TGTGCCAGCAGTTTGTTAGGGACAACGAGCAATCAGCCCCAGCATTTT
size: once; J: TRBJ1-2; D: .; V: TRBV12-3/TRBV12-4; CDR3: CASSRTAYGYTF; DNA: TGTGCCAGCAGCCGGACAGCGTATGGCTACACCTTC
size: .; J: TRBJ2-7; D: .; V: TRBV2; CDR3: CAGGTGGTEQYF; DNA: TGCGCCGGGGGGACAGGAGGCACCGAGCAGTACTTC
size: .; J: TRBJ2-1; D: TRBD2; V: TRBV10-3; CDR3: CATGTSAYNEQFF; DNA: TGTGCCACCGGGACTAGCGCGTACAATGAGCAGTTCTTC
size: .; J: TRBJ1-1; D: .; V: TRBV11-2; CDR3: CASSLRLMNTEAFF; DNA: TGTGCCAGCAGCTTGAGGCTCATGAACACTGAAGCTTTCTTT
size: .; J: TRBJ1-1; D: TRBD1; V: TRBV5-1; CDR3: CASRAGTGNAEAFF; DNA: TGCGCCAGCAGGGCCGGGACAGGGAACGCTGAAGCTTTCTTT
size: .; J: TRBJ2-6; D: .; V: TRBV6-5; CDR3: CASYLGGANVLTF; DNA: TGTGCCAGTTACCTCGGTGGGGCCAACGTCCTGACTTTC
size: .; J: TRBJ2-7; D: .; V: TRBV9; CDR3: CASSVGPRTGDEQYF; DNA: TGTGCCAGCAGCGTAGGTCCTAGGACGGGGGACGAGCAGTACTTC
size: .; J: TRBJ1-2; D: TRBD1; V: TRBV29-1; CDR3: CSGGQGRDGYTF; DNA: TGCAGCGGCGGACAGGGCCGCGATGGCTACACCTTC
size: .; J: TRBJ2-3; D: TRBD2; V: TRBV5-6; CDR3: CASSPIAGSDTQYF; DNA: TGTGCCAGCAGCCCTATAGCGGGGTCCGATACGCAGTATTTT
size: .; J: TRBJ1-1; D: .; V: TRBV6-2/TRBV6-3; CDR3: CASSYSGAAEAFF; DNA: TGTGCCAGCAGTTACTCGGGGGCCGCTGAAGCTTTCTTT
size: .; J: TRBJ2-7; D: .; V: TRBV6-5; CDR3: CASSRERSYEQYF; DNA: TGTGCCAGCAGTCGGGAGAGATCCTACGAGCAGTACTTC
size: .; J: TRBJ1-3; D: .; V: TRBV7-9; CDR3: CASSSPPTGPGNTIYF; DNA: TGTGCCAGCAGCTCCCCACCGACAGGTCCTGGAAACACCATATATTTT
size: .; J: TRBJ1-5; D: TRBD1; V: TRBV4-1; CDR3: CASSNSFGTGGGQPQHF; DNA: TGCGCCAGCAGCAACAGCTTCGGGACAGGGGGCGGCCAGCCCCAGCATTTT
size: .; J: TRBJ1-1; D: .; V: TRBV7-9; CDR3: CASSLTGRNTEAFF; DNA: TGTGCCAGCAGCTTGACAGGCCGGAACACTGAAGCTTTCTTT